This TCR beta chain was recorded in a study of T cell responses to AZD1222 COVID-19 vaccine. Broader study findings: Spike as a whole was targeted by vaccine-associated CD4 TCRs, dominant at 160-218 and 743-854.

Profiling relied on immunoSEQ multiplex PCR, and the TCRdb table lists in-frame clones only, not all of them. In the table there are about 120,000 clones, approximately 90% of which are singletons. Researchers grouped second doses given at about 4 or about 12 weeks into one pool. A remark on this clone: Its target is unknown.

The CDR3 contains 16 residues. The germline V gene encodes CDR1 SGHNT and CDR2 YENEEA. Trimming removed 5 bases from V and 7 bases from J; junction bases left unmatched: 15. The gene calls are TRBV11-3 and TRBJ2-3; 7 nucleotides agree with TRBD2. The specimen comprised peripheral blood, sampled 28 days after the second AZD1222 dose. This TCR came from an adult who received the AZD1222 COVID-19 vaccine. The CDR3 bases are TGTGCCAGCAGCCAGGGAGGGCCCCCTCGGGTGTATACGCAGTATTTT. It specifies CASSQGGPPRVYTQYF.